These T cell receptor beta chains were read from a single sample in a study of persistence of HIV-infected CD4 T cells. Sequencing used immunoSEQ multiplex PCR; TCRdb keeps in-frame clones, though not all of them. The sample has about 33,000 clones; about 80% are singletons. For these receptors, no antigen is known. The input for sequencing was CD4+ T cells sorted from PBMCs after approximately 19-hour stimulation, taken from a patient who received antiretroviral therapy. These receptors came from an adult woman with HIV who was CMV-seropositive. Each CDR3 is given with its conserved first and last residue. The D gene is left open where the match is weak. The size entry is marked missing in some rows and otherwise reads once, few, many or a size class.

size,length,D,V,J,CDR3,DNA
once,14,.,TRBV7-8,TRBJ2-7,CASSLAGVVYEQYF,TGTGCCAGCAGCTTAGCGGGGGTAGTCTACGAGCAGTACTTC
.,13,.,TRBV30,TRBJ1-3,CAGSTVSGNTIYF,TGTGCCGGCTCGACAGTCTCTGGAAACACCATATATTTT
.,17,TRBD1,TRBV4-3,TRBJ2-1,CASSRQPGQGDYNEQFF,TGCGCCAGCAGCCGACAACCGGGACAGGGGGACTACAATGAGCAGTTCTTC
.,13,TRBD1,TRBV7-9,TRBJ1-1,CASSPGQGAEAFF,TGTGCCAGCAGCCCCGGACAGGGCGCAGAAGCTTTCTTT
few,14,.,TRBV5-1,TRBJ1-1,CASSLLEGSTEAFF,TGCGCCAGCAGCTTGTTGGAGGGAAGCACTGAAGCTTTCTTT
.,16,.,TRBV6-2/TRBV6-3,TRBJ1-1,CASSYPGLLSNTEAFF,TGTGCCAGCAGTTACCCGGGACTCTTATCGAACACTGAAGCTTTCTTT
once,15,.,TRBV9,TRBJ2-3,CASSALVLDTDTQYF,TGTGCCAGCAGCGCCCTGGTACTCGACACAGATACGCAGTATTTT
.,15,.,TRBV7-2,TRBJ1-1,CASSPGRSTNTEAFF,TGTGCCAGCAGCCCAGGACGGTCTACGAACACTGAAGCTTTCTTT
.,14,.,TRBV27,TRBJ2-5,CASSSPPRSETQYF,TGTGCCAGCAGTTCCCCACCCCGGTCAGAGACCCAGTACTTC
.,16,TRBD1,TRBV15,TRBJ2-7,CATSRGQGRGLNEQYF,TGTGCCACCAGCAGAGGGCAGGGCAGGGGGCTGAACGAGCAGTACTTC
once,14,TRBD1,TRBV7-3,TRBJ1-2,CASSEGQGVQGYTF,TGTGCCAGCAGCGAGGGACAGGGGGTACAAGGCTACACCTTC
.,13,.,TRBV7-6,TRBJ2-2,CAVRGSNTGELFF,TGTGCCGTAAGGGGTTCGAACACCGGGGAGCTGTTTTTT
.,13,.,TRBV12-5,TRBJ1-1,CASGLRTVTEAFF,TGTGCTAGTGGTCTAAGGACAGTTACTGAAGCTTTCTTT
.,16,TRBD2,TRBV29-1,TRBJ2-1,CSVDPAGTSGRNEQFF,TGCAGCGTTGATCCCGCCGGGACTAGCGGGAGGAACGAGCAGTTCTTC
.,15,.,TRBV4-1,TRBJ2-7,CASSQVPSSSTEQYF,TGCGCCAGCAGCCAAGTGCCCAGCTCCTCAACCGAGCAGTACTTC
.,17,.,TRBV5-6,TRBJ2-5,CASSYYRPLGDGETQYF,TGTGCCAGCAGCTACTATCGTCCACTCGGGGATGGAGAGACCCAGTACTTC
.,13,.,TRBV4-1,TRBJ2-7,CASSLNTGYEQYF,TGCGCCAGCAGCCTAAATACAGGATACGAGCAGTACTTC
.,14,TRBD1,TRBV11-3,TRBJ2-1,CASSLEGQGTSPVF,TGTGCCAGCAGCTTAGAGGGACAGGGGACCTCCCCGGTCTTC
.,13,.,TRBV2,TRBJ1-2,CASSLQHNYGYTF,TGTGCCAGCAGCCTACAGCATAACTATGGCTACACCTTC
.,17,TRBD2,TRBV5-6,TRBJ2-2,CASSLSSGGLNTGELFF,TGTGCCAGCAGCTTGTCTAGCGGGGGGTTGAACACCGGGGAGCTGTTTTTT
few,13,.,TRBV12-3/TRBV12-4,TRBJ2-2,CASSPRPTGELFF,TGTGCCAGCAGTCCACGTCCTACCGGGGAGCTGTTTTTT
.,16,TRBD1,TRBV3-1/TRBV3-2,TRBJ1-1,CASSQDPGQGAPEAFF,TGTGCCAGCAGCCAAGACCCGGGACAGGGGGCACCTGAAGCTTTCTTT
.,14,.,TRBV9,TRBJ1-1,CASSVESRSAEAFF,TGTGCCAGCAGCGTAGAAAGCCGCTCGGCTGAAGCTTTCTTT
once,15,.,TRBV13,TRBJ1-5,CASSRRSGGNQPQHF,TGTGCCAGCAGCCGTCGGTCGGGAGGCAATCAGCCCCAGCATTTT
.,16,.,TRBV2,TRBJ1-3,CASSERPSRSGNTIYF,TGTGCCAGCAGTGAAAGACCTTCCCGCTCTGGAAACACCATATATTTT
.,13,.,TRBV11-3,TRBJ2-7,CASSWEQTYEQYF,TGTGCCAGCAGTTGGGAGCAAACCTACGAGCAGTACTTC
.,14,.,TRBV5-1,TRBJ1-2,CASSLSGAYGGYTF,TGCGCCAGCAGCTTGTCGGGGGCGTACGGGGGCTACACCTTC
.,11,TRBD2,TRBV3-1/TRBV3-2,TRBJ2-1,CASQRGVEQFF,TGTGCCAGCCAGCGGGGTGTTGAGCAGTTCTTC
.,13,.,TRBV19,TRBJ1-5,CASSRDGDMAQHF,TGTGCCAGTAGTAGGGACGGGGATATGGCCCAGCATTTT
.,14,.,TRBV7-9,TRBJ2-2,CASSSGVETGELFF,TGTGCCAGCAGCTCTGGTGTGGAAACCGGGGAGCTGTTTTTT
.,14,TRBD2,TRBV3-1/TRBV3-2,TRBJ2-3,CASSATSGADTQYF,TGTGCCAGCAGCGCGACTAGCGGGGCGGATACGCAGTATTTT
.,15,.,TRBV4-3,TRBJ1-1,CASSQGLSKNTEAFF,TGCGCCAGCAGCCAAGGTCTCTCCAAGAACACTGAAGCTTTCTTT
.,19,TRBD2,TRBV5-1,TRBJ2-7,CASSLAPGGGTSMSYEQYF,TGCGCCAGCAGCTTGGCCCCGGGAGGGGGGACGTCTATGTCCTACGAGCAGTACTTC
.,13,.,TRBV28,TRBJ1-2,CASSRDAFDGYTF,TGTGCCAGCAGCCGGGACGCTTTTGATGGCTACACCTTC
.,17,TRBD1,TRBV4-1,TRBJ1-6,CASSQAREQGASSPLHF,TGCGCCAGCAGCCAAGCCAGGGAGCAGGGGGCGAGTTCACCCCTCCACTTT
once,13,TRBD1,TRBV5-6,TRBJ1-2,CASSLEFGQDYTF,TGTGCCAGCAGCTTGGAGTTCGGACAGGACTACACCTTC
.,16,.,TRBV28,TRBJ1-5,CASTQGGWVSNQPQHF,TGTGCCAGCACCCAAGGGGGTTGGGTTAGCAATCAGCCCCAGCATTTT
.,15,TRBD1,TRBV5-1,TRBJ1-4,CASSLWGQGDEKLFF,TGCGCCAGCAGCTTGTGGGGACAGGGGGATGAAAAACTGTTTTTT
.,15,TRBD2,TRBV2,TRBJ2-3,CASPQPSGLTDTQYF,TGTGCCAGTCCCCAGCCTAGCGGGTTAACAGATACGCAGTATTTT
.,17,.,TRBV3-1/TRBV3-2,TRBJ1-3,CASSQDVRFRAGNTIYF,TGTGCCAGCAGCCAAGACGTGAGGTTCCGTGCTGGAAACACCATATATTTT
.,12,.,TRBV4-1,TRBJ2-1,CASSLADNEQFF,TGCGCCAGCAGCTTAGCTGACAATGAGCAGTTCTTC
.,15,.,TRBV11-3,TRBJ2-3,CASSLATGRTDTQYF,TGTGCCAGCAGCTTAGCGACAGGGAGGACAGATACGCAGTATTTT